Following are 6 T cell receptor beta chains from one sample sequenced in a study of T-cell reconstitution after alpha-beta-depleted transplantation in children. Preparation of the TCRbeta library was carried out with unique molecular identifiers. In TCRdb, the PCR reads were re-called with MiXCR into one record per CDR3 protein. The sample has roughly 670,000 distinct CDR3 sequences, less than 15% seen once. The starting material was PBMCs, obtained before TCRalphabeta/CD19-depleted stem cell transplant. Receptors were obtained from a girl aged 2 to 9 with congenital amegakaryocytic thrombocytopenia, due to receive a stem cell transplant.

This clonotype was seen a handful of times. The CDR3 region has the DNA TGTGCCAGCGCCTGGGACGGCTACACCTTC. Protein: CASAWDGYTF. The V call is TRBV2, the J call TRBJ1-2; D is possibly TRBD1 (5 bases). Trimming took 8 bases from V and 8 from J, leaving 9 bases between them. The CDR3 is 10 amino acids. Germline V gives CDR1 SNHLY, CDR2 FYNNEI.

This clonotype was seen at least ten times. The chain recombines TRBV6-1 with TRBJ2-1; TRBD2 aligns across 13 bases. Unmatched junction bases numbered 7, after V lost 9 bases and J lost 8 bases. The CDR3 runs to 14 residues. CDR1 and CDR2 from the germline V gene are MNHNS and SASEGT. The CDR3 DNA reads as TGTGCCAGGAGAGGACTAGCGGGAGAGGATGAGCAGTTCTTC. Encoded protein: CARRGLAGEDEQFF.

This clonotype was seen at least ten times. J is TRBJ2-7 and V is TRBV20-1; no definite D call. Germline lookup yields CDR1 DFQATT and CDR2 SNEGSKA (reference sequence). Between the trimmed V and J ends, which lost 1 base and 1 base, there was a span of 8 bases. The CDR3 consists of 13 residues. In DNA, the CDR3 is TGCAGTGCTAGAGTACAACAGTCCTACGAGCAGTACTTC. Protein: CSARVQQSYEQYF.

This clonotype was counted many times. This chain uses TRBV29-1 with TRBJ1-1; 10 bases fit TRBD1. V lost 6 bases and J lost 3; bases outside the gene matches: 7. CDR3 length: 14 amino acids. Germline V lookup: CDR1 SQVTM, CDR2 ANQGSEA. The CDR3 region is CSVLRQGADTEAFF. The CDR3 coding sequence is TGCAGCGTCCTCAGACAGGGGGCGGACACTGAAGCTTTCTTT. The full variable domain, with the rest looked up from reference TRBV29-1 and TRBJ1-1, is SAVISQKPSRDICQRGTSLTIQCQVDSQVTMMFWYRQQPGQSLTLIATANQGSEATYESGFVIDKFPISRPNLTFSTLTVSNMSPEDSSIYLCSVLRQGADTEAFFGQGTRLTVV.

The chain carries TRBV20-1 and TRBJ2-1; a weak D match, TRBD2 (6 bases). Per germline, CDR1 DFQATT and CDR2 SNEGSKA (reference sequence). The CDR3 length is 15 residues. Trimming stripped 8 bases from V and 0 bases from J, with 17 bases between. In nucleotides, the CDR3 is TGCAGTCCCCGGAGACCCGGGAGCTCCTACAATGAGCAGTTCTTC. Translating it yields CSPRRPGSSYNEQFF.

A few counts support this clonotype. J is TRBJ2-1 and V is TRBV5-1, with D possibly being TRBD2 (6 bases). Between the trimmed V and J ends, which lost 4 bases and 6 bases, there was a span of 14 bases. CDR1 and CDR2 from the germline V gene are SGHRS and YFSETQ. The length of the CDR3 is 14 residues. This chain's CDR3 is CASSRDAGLNEQFF. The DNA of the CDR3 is TGCGCCAGCAGCCGTGACGCGGGGCTCAATGAGCAGTTCTTC.